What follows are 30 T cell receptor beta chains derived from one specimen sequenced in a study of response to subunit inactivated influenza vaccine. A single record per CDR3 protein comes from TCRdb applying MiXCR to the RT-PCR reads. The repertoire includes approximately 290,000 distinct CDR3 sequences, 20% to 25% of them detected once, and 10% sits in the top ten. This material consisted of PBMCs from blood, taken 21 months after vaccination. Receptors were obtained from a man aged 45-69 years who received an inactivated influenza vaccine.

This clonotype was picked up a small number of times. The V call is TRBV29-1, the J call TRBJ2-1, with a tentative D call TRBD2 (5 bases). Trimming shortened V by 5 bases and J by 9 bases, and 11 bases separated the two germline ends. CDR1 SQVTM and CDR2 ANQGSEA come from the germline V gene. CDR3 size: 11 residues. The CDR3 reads CSVYPEGEQFF. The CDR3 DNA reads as TGCAGCGTTTATCCAGAGGGTGAGCAGTTCTTC.

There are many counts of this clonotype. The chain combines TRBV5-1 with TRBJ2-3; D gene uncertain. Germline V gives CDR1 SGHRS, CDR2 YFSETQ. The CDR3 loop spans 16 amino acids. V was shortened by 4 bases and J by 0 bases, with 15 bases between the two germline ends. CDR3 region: CASSEAGPLSTDTQYF. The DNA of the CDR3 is TGCGCCAGCAGCGAGGCCGGGCCGTTGAGCACAGATACGCAGTATTTT.

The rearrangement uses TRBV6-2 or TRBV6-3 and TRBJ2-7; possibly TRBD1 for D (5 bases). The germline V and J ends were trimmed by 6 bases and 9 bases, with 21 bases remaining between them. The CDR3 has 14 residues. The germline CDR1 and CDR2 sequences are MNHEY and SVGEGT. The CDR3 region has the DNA TGTGCCAGCAGCCGCCCTTCCACAGGTTTGTGGCAGTACTTC. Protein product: CASSRPSTGLWQYF.

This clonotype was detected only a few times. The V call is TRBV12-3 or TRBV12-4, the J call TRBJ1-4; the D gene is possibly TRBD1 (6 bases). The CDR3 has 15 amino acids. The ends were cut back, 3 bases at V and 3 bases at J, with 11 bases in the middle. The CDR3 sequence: CASSLGGHSNEKLFF. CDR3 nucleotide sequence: TGTGCCAGCAGTTTGGGGGGACACTCTAATGAAAAACTGTTTTTT.

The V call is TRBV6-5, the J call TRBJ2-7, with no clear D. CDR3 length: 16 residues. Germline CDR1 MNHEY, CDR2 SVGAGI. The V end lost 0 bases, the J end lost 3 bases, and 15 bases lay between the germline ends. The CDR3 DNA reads TGTGCCAGCAGTTACTCGATGGGTCGGTCGGTCTACGAGCAGTACTTC. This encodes CASSYSMGRSVYEQYF.

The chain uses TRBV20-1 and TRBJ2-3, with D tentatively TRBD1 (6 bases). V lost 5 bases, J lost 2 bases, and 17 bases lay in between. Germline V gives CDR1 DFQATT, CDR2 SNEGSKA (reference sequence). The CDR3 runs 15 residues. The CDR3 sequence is CSAPEGVRPTDTQYF. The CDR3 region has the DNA TGCAGTGCTCCAGAGGGGGTGCGGCCCACAGATACGCAGTATTTT.

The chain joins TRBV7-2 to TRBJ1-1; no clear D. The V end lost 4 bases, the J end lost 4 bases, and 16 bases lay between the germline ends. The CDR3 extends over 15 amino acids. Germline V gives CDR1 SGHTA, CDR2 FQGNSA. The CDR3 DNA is TGTGCCAGCAGCTCGCGGAGACGGGCGGGCACTGAAGCTTTCTTT. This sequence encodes CASSSRRRAGTEAFF.

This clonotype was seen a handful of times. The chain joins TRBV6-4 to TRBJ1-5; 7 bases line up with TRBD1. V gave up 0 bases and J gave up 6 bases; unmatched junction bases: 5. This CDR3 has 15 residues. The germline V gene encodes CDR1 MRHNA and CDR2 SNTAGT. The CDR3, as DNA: TGTGCCAGCAGTGACTCGTTTAGGGGGCTTCAGCCCCAGCATTTT. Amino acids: CASSDSFRGLQPQHF.

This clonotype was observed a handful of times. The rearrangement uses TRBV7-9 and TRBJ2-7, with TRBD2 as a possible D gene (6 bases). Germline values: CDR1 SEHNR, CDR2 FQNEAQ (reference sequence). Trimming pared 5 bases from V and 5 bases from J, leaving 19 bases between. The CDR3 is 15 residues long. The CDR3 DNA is TGTGCCAGCAGCCAATCTCGTAGGGGAGGTGACGAGCAGTACTTC. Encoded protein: CASSQSRRGGDEQYF.

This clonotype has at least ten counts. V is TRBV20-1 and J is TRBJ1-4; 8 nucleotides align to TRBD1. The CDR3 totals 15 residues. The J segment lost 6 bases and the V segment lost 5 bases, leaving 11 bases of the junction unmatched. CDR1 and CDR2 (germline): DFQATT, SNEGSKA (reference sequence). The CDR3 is CSAWAQGAEYEKLFF. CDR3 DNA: TGCAGTGCTTGGGCCCAGGGGGCCGAGTATGAAAAACTGTTTTTT.

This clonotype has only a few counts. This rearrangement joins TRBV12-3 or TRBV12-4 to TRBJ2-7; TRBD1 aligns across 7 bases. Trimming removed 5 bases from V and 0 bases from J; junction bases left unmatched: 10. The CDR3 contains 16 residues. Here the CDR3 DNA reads TGTGCCAGCAGTCGCGCAGGGGGATCCTTCTCCTACGAGCAGTACTTC. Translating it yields CASSRAGGSFSYEQYF.

CDR3 nucleotides: TGTGCCAGCAGTCCCCGGACTTCTTACACTGAAGCTTTCTTT. This gives the protein CASSPRTSYTEAFF. The V and J genes are TRBV12-3 or TRBV12-4 and TRBJ1-1; D gene ambiguous. The length of the CDR3 is 14 residues. V lost 5 bases and J lost 3, with 13 bases in between.

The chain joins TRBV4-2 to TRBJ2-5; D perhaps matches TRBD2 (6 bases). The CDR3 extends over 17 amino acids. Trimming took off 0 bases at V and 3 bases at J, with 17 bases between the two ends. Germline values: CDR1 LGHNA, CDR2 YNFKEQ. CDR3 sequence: CASSQDPVGAGKETQYF. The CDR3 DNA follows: TGTGCCAGCAGCCAAGACCCTGTGGGCGCGGGGAAAGAGACCCAGTACTTC.

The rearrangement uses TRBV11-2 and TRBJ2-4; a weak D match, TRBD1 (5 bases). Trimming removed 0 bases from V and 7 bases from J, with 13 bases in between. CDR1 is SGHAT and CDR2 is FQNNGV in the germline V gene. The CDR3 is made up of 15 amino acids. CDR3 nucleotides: TGTGCCAGCAGCTTAGATCCTGGCAGGGTCAACATTCAGTACTTC. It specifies CASSLDPGRVNIQYF.

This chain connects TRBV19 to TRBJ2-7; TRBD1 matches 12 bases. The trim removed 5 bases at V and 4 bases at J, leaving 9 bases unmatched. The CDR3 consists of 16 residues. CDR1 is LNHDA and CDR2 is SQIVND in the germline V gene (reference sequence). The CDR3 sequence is CASSQHPGQGAYEQYF. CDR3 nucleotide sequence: TGTGCCAGTAGTCAACATCCGGGACAGGGGGCTTACGAGCAGTACTTC. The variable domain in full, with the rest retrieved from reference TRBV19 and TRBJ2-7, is DGGITQSPKYLFRKEGQNVTLSCEQNLNHDAMYWYRQDPGQGLRLIYYSQIVNDFQKGDIAEGYSVSREKKESFPLTVTSAQKNPTAFYLCASSQHPGQGAYEQYFGPGTRLTVT.

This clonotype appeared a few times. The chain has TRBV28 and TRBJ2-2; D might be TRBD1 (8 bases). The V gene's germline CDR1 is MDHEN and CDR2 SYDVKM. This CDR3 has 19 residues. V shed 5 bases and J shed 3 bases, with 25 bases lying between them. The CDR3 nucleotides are TGTGCCAGCAGTGGACAGGGCGGTTGGATCGGGGGGTACACCGGGGAGCTGTTTTTT. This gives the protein CASSGQGGWIGGYTGELFF.

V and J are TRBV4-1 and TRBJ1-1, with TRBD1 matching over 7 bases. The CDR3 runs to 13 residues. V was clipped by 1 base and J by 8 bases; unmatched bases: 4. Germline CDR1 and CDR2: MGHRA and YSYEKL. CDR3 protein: CASSQGTGFEAFF. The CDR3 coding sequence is TGCGCCAGCAGCCAAGGGACAGGCTTCGAAGCTTTCTTT.

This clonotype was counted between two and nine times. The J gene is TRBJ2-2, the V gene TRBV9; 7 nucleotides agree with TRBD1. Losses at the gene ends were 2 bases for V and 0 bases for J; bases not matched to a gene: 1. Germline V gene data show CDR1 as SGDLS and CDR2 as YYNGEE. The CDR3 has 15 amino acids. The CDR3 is CASSVTGANTGELFF. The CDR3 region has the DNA TGTGCCAGCAGCGTTACAGGGGCGAACACCGGGGAGCTGTTTTTT.

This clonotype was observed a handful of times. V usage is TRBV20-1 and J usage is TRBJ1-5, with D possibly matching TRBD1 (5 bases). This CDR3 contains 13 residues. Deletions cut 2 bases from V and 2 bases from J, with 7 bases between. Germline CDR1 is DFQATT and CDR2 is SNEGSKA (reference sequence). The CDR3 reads CSARLGGNQPQHF. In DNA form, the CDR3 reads TGCAGTGCTAGACTAGGGGGCAATCAGCCCCAGCATTTT.

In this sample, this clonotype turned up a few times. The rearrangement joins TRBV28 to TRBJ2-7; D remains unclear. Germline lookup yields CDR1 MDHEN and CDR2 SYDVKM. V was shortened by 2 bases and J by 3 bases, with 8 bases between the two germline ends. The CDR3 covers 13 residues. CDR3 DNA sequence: TGTGCCAGCAGTTTACCCGCAAACTACGAGCAGTACTTC. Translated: CASSLPANYEQYF.

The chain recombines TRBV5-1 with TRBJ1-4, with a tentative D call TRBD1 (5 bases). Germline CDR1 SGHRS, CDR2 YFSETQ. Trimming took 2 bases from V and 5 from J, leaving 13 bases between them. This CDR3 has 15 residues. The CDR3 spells CASSFAGTENEKLFF. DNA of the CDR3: TGCGCCAGCAGCTTCGCCGGGACTGAAAATGAAAAACTGTTTTTT.

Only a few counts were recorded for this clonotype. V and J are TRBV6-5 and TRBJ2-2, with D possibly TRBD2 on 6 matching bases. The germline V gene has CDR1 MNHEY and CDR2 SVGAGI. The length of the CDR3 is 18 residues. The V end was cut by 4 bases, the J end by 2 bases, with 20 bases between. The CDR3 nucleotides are TGTGCCAGCAGTTCGTACCCCGCATGGAGGGGTAACACCGGGGAGCTGTTTTTT. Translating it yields CASSSYPAWRGNTGELFF.

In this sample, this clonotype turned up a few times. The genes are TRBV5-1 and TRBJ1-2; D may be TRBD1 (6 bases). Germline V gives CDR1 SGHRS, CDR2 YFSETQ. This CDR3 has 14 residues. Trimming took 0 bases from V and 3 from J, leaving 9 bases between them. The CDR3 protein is CASSLDRADYGYTF. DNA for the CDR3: TGCGCCAGCAGCTTGGACAGGGCGGACTATGGCTACACCTTC.

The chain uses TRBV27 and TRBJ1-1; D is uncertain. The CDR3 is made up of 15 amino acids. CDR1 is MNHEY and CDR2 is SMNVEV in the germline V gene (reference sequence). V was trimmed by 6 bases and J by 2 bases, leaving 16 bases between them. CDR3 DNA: TGTGCCAGCAGGCCAGAAACCGGGGTCAACACTGAAGCTTTCTTT. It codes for CASRPETGVNTEAFF.

The CDR3 is CASRSAGTANEKLFF. The CDR3 nucleotides read TGTGCCAGCAGAAGCGCGGGAACAGCTAATGAAAAACTGTTTTTT. The V call is TRBV7-8, the J call TRBJ1-4; D unresolved. With 6 bases removed from V and 3 bases from J, the gap between germline ends came to 14 bases. The CDR3 runs 15 residues. Germline V gives CDR1 SGHVS, CDR2 FQNEAQ.

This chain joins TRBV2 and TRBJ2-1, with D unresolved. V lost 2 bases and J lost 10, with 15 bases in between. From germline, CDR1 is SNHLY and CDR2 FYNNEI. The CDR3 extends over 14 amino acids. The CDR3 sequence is CASSEIVMRGEQFF. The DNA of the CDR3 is TGTGCCAGCAGTGAAATAGTAATGCGTGGAGAGCAGTTCTTC.

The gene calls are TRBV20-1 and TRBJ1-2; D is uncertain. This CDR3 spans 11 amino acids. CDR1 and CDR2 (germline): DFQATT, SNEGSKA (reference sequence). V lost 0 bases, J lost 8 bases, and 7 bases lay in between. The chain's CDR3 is CSARDPPGYTF. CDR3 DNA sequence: TGCAGTGCTAGAGATCCTCCCGGCTACACCTTC.

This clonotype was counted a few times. CDR3 loop: CASSLDLGRASSYEQYF. DNA of the CDR3: TGTGCCAGCAGCTTAGATCTTGGGAGGGCCAGCTCCTACGAGCAGTACTTC. The rearrangement joins TRBV11-2 to TRBJ2-7, with 7 bases fitting TRBD2. Germline V gives CDR1 SGHAT, CDR2 FQNNGV. The V and J ends lost 0 bases and 0 bases, in that order; junction bases with no gene match: 8. The length of the CDR3 is 17 residues.

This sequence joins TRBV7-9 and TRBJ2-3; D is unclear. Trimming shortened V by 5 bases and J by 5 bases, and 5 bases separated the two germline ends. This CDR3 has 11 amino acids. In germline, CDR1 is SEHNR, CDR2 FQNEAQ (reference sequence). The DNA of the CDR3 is TGTGCCAGCAGCCCCAAAGATACGCAGTATTTT. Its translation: CASSPKDTQYF.

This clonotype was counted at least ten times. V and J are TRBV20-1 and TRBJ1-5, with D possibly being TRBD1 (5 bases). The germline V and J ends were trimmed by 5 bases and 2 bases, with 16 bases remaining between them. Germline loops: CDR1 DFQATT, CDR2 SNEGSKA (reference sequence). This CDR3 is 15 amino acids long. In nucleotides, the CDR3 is TGCAGTGCTTCTGGGACGGGGCGCGGCAATCAGCCCCAGCATTTT. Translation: CSASGTGRGNQPQHF.